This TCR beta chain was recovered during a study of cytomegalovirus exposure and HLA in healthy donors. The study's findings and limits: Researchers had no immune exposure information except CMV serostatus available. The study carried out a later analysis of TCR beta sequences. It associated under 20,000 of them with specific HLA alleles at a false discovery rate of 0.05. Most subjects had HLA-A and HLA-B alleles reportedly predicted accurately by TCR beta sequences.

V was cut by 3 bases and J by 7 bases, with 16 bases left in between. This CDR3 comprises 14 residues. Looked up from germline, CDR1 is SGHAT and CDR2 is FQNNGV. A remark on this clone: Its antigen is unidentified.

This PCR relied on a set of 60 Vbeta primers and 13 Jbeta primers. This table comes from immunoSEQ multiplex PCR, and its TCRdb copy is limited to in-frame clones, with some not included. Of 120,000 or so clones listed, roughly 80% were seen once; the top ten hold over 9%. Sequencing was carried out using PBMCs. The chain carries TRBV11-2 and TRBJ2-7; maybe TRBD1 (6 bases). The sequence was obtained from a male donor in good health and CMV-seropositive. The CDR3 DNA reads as TGTGCCAGCAGCTTTGGGACAAGCGGTGGGGAGCAGTACTTC. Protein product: CASSFGTSGGEQYF.